Listed here is a single T cell receptor beta chain. Its antigen is currently unknown. The entry originates in a study of cytomegalovirus exposure and HLA in healthy donors. Background on the study: Of all 370 or so donors who were genotyped, about 80% belonged to the Caucasian-associated ancestry cluster. Study outcomes and limitations: CMV antigen specificity of a few CMV-associated chains was confirmed in vitro.

Unmatched junction bases numbered 12, after V lost 4 bases and J lost 3 bases. CDR3 length equals 16 residues. 60 Vbeta and 13 Jbeta primers were used in PCR. Measured with immunoSEQ multiplex PCR; TCRdb has only the in-frame clones, and not every one. The table for this sample gives about 140,000 clones. The chain has TRBV23-1 and TRBJ2-7; 7 bases match TRBD1. TRBV23-1 is an open reading frame, and its role is uncertain. This sequence originates from a woman aged 18 to 35 in good health and CMV-seronegative. Sequencing was carried out using PBMCs. This CDR3 reads CASSPLITGAFYEQYV. The CDR3 DNA reads TGCGCCAGCAGTCCACTCATTACAGGGGCGTTCTACGAGCAGTACGTC.